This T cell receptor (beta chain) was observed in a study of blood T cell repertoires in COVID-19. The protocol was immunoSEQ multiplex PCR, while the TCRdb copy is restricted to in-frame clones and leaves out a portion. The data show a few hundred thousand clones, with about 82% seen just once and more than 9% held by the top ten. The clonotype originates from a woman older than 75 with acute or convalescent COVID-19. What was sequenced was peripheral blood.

The CDR3 bases are TGCAGCGTTGAAGGGGGCGGGGCGCAGTATTTT. The encoded protein is CSVEGGGAQYF. V is TRBV29-1 and J is TRBJ2-3; a possible D gene is TRBD2 (6 bases). Germline V gene lookup returns CDR1 SQVTM and CDR2 ANQGSEA. V dropped 1 base and J dropped 10 bases, with 9 bases sitting between them. This CDR3 contains 11 residues.